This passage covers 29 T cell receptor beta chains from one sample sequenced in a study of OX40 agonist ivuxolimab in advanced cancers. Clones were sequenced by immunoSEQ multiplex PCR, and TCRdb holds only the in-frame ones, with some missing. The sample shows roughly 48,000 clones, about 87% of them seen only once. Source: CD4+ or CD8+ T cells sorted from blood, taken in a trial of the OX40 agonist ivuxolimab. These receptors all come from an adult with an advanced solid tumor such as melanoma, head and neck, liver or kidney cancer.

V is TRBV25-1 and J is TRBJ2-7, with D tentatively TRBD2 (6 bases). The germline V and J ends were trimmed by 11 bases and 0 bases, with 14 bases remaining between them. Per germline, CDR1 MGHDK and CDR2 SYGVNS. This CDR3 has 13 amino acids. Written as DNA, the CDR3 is TGTGCCGCCCGGGGGACCAGCTCCTACGAGCAGTACTTC. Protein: CAARGTSSYEQYF.

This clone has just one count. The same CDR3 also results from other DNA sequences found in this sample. CDR3 sequence: CASSWVSVSGANVLTF. The CDR3 DNA is TGTGCCAGCAGTTGGGTTAGCGTCTCTGGGGCCAACGTCCTGACTTTC. This chain uses TRBV27 with TRBJ2-6; possibly TRBD2 for D (5 bases). This CDR3 has 16 residues. Germline loops: CDR1 MNHEY, CDR2 SMNVEV (reference sequence). V lost 4 bases, J lost 0 bases, and 10 bases lay in between.

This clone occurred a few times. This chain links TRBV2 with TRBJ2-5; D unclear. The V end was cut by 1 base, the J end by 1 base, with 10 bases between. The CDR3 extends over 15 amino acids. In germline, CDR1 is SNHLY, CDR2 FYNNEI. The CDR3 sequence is CASSEGPGVQETQYF. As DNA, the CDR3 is TGTGCCAGCAGTGAAGGTCCAGGAGTCCAAGAGACCCAGTACTTC. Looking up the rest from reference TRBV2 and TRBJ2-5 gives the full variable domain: EPEVTQTPSHQVTQMGQEVILRCVPISNHLYFYWYRQILGQKVEFLVSFYNNEISEKSEIFDDQFSVERPDGSNFTLKIRSTKLEDSAMYFCASSEGPGVQETQYFGPGTRLLVL.

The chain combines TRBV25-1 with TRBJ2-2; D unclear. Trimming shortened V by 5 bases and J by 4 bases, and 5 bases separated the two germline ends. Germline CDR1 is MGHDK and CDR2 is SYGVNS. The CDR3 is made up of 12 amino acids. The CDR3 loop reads CASSLVTGELFF. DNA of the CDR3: TGTGCCAGCAGTCTGGTCACCGGGGAGCTGTTTTTT.

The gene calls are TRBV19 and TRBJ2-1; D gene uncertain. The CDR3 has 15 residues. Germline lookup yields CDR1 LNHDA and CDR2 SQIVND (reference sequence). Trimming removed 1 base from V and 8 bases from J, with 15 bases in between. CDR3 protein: CASSIVVFVADEQFF. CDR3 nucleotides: TGTGCCAGTAGTATAGTTGTTTTCGTTGCGGATGAGCAGTTCTTC.

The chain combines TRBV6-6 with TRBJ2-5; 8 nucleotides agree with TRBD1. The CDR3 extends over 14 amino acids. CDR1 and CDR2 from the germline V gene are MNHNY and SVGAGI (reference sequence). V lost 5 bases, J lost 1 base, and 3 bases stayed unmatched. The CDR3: CASSRQGSQETQYF. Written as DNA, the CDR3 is TGTGCCAGCAGTAGACAGGGGAGCCAAGAGACCCAGTACTTC.

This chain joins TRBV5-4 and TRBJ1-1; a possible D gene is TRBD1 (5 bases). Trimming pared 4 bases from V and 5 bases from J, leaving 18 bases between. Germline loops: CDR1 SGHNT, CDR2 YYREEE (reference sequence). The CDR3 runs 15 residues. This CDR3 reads CASSGGTVGLTEAFF. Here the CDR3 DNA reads TGTGCCAGCAGCGGGGGGACGGTAGGATTGACTGAAGCTTTCTTT.

CDR3 sequence reads: CASSQGGGGTGDYGYTF. Here the CDR3 DNA reads TGCGCCAGCAGCCAAGGAGGGGGCGGGACAGGGGATTATGGCTACACCTTC. The genes are TRBV4-1 and TRBJ1-2; TRBD1 matches at 10 bases. The trim removed 1 base at V and 5 bases at J, leaving 10 bases unmatched. Germline lookup yields CDR1 MGHRA and CDR2 YSYEKL. The CDR3 has 17 residues.

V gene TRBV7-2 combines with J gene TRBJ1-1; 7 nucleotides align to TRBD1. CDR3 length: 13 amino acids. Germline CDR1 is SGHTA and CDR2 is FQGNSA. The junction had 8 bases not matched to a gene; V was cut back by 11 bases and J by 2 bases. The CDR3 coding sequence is TGTGCCGTATCAAGGGGGCGAAACACTGAAGCTTTCTTT. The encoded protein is CAVSRGRNTEAFF.

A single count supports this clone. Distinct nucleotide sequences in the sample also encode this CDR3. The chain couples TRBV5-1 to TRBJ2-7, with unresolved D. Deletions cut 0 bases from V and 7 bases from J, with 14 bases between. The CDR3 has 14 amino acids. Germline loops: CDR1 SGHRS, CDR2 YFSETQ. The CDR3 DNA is TGCGCCAGCAGCTTGGCGACGGGCCTTCCAGAGCAGTACTTC. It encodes CASSLATGLPEQYF.

The CDR3 here is CASSKGGREDYEQYF. CDR3 in DNA: TGTGCCAGCAGCAAAGGGGGCCGGGAGGACTACGAGCAGTACTTC. The chain links TRBV21-1 to TRBJ2-7; TRBD2 is taken as the D call from the table, unchecked against the DNA. TRBV21-1 is marked as a pseudogene. The CDR3 extends over 15 amino acids.

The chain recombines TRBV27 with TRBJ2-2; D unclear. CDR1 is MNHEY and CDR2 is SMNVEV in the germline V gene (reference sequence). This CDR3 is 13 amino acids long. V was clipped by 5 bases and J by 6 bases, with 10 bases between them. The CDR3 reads CASSPLISGELFF. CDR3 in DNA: TGTGCCAGCAGTCCCCTCATATCCGGGGAGCTGTTTTTT.

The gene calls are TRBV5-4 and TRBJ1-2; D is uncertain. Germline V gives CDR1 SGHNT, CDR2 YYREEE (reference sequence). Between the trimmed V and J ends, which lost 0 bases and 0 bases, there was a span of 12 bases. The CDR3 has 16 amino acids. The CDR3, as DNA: TGTGCCAGCAGCTTGGGTGCAGGCTACGCTAACTATGGCTACACCTTC. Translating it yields CASSLGAGYANYGYTF.

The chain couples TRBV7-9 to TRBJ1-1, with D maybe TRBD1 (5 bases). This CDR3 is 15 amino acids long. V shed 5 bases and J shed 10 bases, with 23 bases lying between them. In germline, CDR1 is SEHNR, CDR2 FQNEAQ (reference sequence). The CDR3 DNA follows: TGTGCCAGCAGCCGGGACCTCACGGCGGTCGGTGCAGCTTTCTTT. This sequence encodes CASSRDLTAVGAAFF.

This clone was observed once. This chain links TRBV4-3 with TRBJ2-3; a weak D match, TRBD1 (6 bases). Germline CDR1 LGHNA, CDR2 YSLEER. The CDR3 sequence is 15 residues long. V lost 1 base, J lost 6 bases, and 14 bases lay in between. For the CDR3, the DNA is TGCGCCAGCAGCCAAGTTAACAGGGCCGGGGATACGCAGTATTTT. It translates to CASSQVNRAGDTQYF.

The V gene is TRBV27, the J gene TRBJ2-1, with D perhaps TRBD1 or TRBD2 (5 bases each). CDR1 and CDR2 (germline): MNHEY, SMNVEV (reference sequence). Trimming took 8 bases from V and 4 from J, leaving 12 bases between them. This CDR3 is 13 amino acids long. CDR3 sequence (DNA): TGTGCCAGCCTGGGGGTGCCTTACAATGAGCAGTTCTTC. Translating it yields CASLGVPYNEQFF.

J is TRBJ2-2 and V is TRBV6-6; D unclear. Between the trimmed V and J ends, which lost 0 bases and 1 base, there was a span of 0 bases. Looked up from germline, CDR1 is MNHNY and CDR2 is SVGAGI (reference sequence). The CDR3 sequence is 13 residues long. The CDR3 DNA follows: TGTGCCAGCAGTTACTCGAACACCGGGGAGCTGTTTTTT. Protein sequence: CASSYSNTGELFF.

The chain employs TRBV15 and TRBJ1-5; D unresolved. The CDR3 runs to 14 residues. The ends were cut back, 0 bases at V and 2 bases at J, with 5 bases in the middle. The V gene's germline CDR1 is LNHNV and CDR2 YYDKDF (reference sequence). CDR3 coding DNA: TGTGCCACCAGCAGAGATCGCGGCAATCAGCCCCAGCATTTT. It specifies CATSRDRGNQPQHF.

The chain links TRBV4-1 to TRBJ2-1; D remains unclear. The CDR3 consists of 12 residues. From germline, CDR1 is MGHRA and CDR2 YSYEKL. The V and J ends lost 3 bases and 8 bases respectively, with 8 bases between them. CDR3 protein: CASSHRGDEQFF. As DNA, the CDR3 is TGCGCCAGCAGCCATCGTGGCGATGAGCAGTTCTTC.

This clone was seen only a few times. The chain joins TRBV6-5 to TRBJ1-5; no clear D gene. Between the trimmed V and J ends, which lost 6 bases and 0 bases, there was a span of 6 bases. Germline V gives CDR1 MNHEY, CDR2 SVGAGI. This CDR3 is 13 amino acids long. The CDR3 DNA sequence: TGTGCCAGCAGGGTTAATAGCAATCAGCCCCAGCATTTT. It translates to CASRVNSNQPQHF.

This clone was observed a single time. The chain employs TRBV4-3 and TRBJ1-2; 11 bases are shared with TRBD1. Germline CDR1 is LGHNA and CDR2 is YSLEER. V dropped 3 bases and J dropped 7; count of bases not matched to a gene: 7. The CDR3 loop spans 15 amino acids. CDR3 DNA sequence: TGCGCCAGCAGCCAGGGGACAGGGGGATTTGTTGGCTACACCTTC. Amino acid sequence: CASSQGTGGFVGYTF.

The CDR3 DNA sequence: TGTGCCAGCAGTTTATCGGTGGGTCAGCCCCAGCATTTT. The encoded protein is CASSLSVGQPQHF. The chain uses TRBV27 and TRBJ1-5; D is undetermined. The germline V and J ends were trimmed by 0 bases and 6 bases, with 6 bases remaining between them. This CDR3 contains 13 residues. Germline V gives CDR1 MNHEY, CDR2 SMNVEV (reference sequence).

The CDR3 loop is CASSLGGTPTGELFF. The CDR3, as DNA: TGTGCCAGCAGCCTCGGGGGGACTCCAACCGGGGAGCTGTTTTTT. This rearrangement joins TRBV9 to TRBJ2-2; TRBD2 agrees at 7 bases. CDR3 size: 15 residues. Germline V gives CDR1 SGDLS, CDR2 YYNGEE. Unmatched junction bases numbered 8, after V lost 4 bases and J lost 5 bases.

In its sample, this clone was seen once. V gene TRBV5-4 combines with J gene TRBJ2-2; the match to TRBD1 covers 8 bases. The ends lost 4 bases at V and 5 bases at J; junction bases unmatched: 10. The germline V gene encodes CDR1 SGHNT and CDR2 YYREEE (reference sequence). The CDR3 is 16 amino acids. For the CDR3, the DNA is TGTGCCAGCAGCGTTGGACAGGGTCGTTTGACCGGGGAGCTGTTTTTT. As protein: CASSVGQGRLTGELFF.

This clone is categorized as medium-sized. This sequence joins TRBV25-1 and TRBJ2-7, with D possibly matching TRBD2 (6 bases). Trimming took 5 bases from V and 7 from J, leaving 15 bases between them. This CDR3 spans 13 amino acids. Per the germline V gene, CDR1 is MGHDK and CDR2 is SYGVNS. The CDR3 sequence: CASSSTGGGEQYF. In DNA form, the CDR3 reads TGTGCCAGCAGTTCCACCGGGGGTGGAGAGCAGTACTTC.

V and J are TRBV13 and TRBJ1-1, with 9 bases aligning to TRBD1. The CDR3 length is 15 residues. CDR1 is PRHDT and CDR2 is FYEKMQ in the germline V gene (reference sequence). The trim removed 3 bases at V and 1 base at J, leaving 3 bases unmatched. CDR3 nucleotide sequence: TGTGCCAGCAGCTTCGACAGGGGGGAGAACACTGAAGCTTTCTTT. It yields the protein CASSFDRGENTEAFF.

The CDR3 DNA reads TGTGCCAGCAGCTTCCTCGGGACAGAAAATGATGAAGCTTTCTTT. Translated: CASSFLGTENDEAFF. The chain employs TRBV11-2 and TRBJ1-1; 7 positions agree with TRBD1. The germline CDR1 and CDR2 sequences are SGHAT and FQNNGV. This CDR3 contains 15 residues. Trimming took 3 bases from V and 7 from J; bases not matched to a gene: 11. The whole variable domain, remainder taken from reference TRBV11-2 and TRBJ1-1, is EAGVAQSPRYKIIEKRQSVAFWCNPISGHATLYWYQQILGQGPKLLIQFQNNGVVDDSQLPKDRFSAERLKGVDSTLKIQPAKLEDSAVYLCASSFLGTENDEAFFGQGTRLTVV.

The CDR3 sequence is CASSYGGPPYF. The CDR3 coding sequence is TGTGCCAGCAGTTACGGCGGCCCCCCGTACTTC. The chain carries TRBV6-5 and TRBJ2-5; D not certain. V gave up 2 bases and J gave up 13 bases, with 11 bases separating them. CDR1 is MNHEY and CDR2 is SVGAGI in the germline V gene. The CDR3 is 11 amino acids.

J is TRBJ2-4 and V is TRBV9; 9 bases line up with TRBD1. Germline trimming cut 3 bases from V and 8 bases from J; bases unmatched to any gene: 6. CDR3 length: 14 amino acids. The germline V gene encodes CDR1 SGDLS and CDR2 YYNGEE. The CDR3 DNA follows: TGTGCCAGCAGCGATATGGACAGGGGAGACATTCAGTACTTC. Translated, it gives CASSDMDRGDIQYF. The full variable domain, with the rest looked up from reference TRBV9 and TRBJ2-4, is DSGVTQTPKHLITATGQRVTLRCSPRSGDLSVYWYQQSLDQGLQFLIQYYNGEERAKGNILERFSAQQFPDLHSELNLSSLELGDSALYFCASSDMDRGDIQYFGAGTRLSVL.